This TCR beta chain was identified during a study of T-cell reconstitution after alpha-beta-depleted transplantation in children. This clonotype was seen many times. This sample's TCRbeta library carried unique molecular identifier barcodes. In TCRdb, the PCR reads were re-called with MiXCR into one record per CDR3 protein. The table includes some 830,000 distinct CDR3 sequences, roughly 15% detected once. With V trimmed by 4 bases and J by 6 bases, 10 bases remained unmatched. This CDR3 contains 16 residues. The germline CDR1 and CDR2 sequences are SGHRS and YFSETQ. The chain carries TRBV5-1 and TRBJ2-1; 10 bases line up with TRBD2. The clonotype was recovered from a male patient between 5 and 17 years old who had a stem cell transplant for acute lymphoblastic leukemia, so the T cells may come from the graft donor. The input for sequencing was PBMCs, mostly from graft donor cells, taken 360 days after TCRalphabeta/CD19-depleted stem cell transplant. CDR3 nucleotides: TGCGCCAGCAGCAGTTGGACTAGCGGAGGGGGCAATGAGCAGTTCTTC. It is translated as CASSSWTSGGGNEQFF.